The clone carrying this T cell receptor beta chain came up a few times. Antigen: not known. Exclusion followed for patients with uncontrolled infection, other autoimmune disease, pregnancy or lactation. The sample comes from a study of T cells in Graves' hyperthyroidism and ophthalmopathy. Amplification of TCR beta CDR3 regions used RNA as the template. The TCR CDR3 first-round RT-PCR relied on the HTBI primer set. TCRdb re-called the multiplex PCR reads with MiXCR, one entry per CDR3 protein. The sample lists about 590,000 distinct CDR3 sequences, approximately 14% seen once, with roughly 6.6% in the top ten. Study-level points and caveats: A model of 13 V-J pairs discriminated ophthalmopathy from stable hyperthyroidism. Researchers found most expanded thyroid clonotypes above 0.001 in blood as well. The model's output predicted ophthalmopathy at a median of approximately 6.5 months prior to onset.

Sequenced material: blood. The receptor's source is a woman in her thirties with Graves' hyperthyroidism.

Written as DNA, the CDR3 is TGTGCCAGCAGACACGGCACCGGGGAGCTGTTTTTT. It yields the protein CASRHGTGELFF. The V and J genes are TRBV6-2 or TRBV6-3 and TRBJ2-2; D unresolved. The V end was cut by 6 bases, the J end by 4 bases, with 6 bases between. CDR1 is MNHEY and CDR2 is SVGEGT in the germline V gene. The CDR3 length is 12 residues.